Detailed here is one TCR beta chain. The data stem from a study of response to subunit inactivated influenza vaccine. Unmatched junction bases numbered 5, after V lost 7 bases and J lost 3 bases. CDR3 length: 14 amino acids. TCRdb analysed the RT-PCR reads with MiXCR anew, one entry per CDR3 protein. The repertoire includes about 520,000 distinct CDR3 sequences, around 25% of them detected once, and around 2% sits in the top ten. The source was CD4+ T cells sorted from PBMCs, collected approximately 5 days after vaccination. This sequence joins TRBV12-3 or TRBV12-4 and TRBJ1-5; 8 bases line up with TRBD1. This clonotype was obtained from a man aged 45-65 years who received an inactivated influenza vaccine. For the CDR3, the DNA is TGTGCCAGCAACAGACAGGGGACCAATCAGCCCCAGCATTTT. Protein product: CASNRQGTNQPQHF.